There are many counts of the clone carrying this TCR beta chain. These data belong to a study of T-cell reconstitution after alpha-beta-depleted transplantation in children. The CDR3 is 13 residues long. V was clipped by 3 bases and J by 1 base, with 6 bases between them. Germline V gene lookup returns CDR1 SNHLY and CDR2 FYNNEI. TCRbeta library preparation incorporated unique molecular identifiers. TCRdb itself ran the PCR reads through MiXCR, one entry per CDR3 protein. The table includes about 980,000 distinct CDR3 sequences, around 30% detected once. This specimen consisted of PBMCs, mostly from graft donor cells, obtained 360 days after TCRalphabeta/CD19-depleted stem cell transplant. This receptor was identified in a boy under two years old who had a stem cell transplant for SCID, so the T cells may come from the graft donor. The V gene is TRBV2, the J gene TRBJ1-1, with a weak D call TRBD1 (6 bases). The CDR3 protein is CASSETGNTEAFF. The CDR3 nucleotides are TGTGCCAGCAGTGAGACAGGGAACACTGAAGCTTTCTTT. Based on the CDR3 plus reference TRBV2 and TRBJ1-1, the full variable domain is EPEVTQTPSHQVTQMGQEVILRCVPISNHLYFYWYRQILGQKVEFLVSFYNNEISEKSEIFDDQFSVERPDGSNFTLKIRSTKLEDSAMYFCASSETGNTEAFFGQGTRLTVV.